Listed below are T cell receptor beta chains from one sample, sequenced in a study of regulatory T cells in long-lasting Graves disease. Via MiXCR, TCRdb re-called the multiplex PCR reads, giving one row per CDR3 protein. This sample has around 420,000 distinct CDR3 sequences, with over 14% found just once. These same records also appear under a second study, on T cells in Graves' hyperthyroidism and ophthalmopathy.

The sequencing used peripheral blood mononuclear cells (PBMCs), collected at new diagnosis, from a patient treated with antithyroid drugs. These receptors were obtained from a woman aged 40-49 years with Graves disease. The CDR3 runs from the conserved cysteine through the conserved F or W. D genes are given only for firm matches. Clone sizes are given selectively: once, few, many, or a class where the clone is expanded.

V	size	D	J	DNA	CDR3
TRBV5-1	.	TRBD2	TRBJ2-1	TGCGCCAGCAGCTTGGTTGCCCGGACTAGCGGAGACAATGAGCAGTTCTTC	CASSLVARTSGDNEQFF
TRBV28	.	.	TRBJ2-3	TGTGCCAGCAGTCACGGGACGGACCTCACAGATACGCAGTATTTT	CASSHGTDLTDTQYF
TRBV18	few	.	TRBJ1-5	TGTGCCAGCTCACCACCGGGAATCAATCAGCCCCAGCATTTT	CASSPPGINQPQHF
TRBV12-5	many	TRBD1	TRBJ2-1	TGTGCTAGTGGTTTGGGACAGGGCAACACCAATGAGCAGTTCTTC	CASGLGQGNTNEQFF
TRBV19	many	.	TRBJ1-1	TGTGCCAGTAGTATAGTTAACAGCTACTCAGGGGTTGAAGCTTTCTTT	CASSIVNSYSGVEAFF
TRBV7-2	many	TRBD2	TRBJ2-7	TGTGCCAGCAGCTTCGATTCGGGACTAGCGGGTAGGGAGCAGTACTTC	CASSFDSGLAGREQYF
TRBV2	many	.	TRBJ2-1	TGTGCCAGCAGTGAATCAGGGGAGCGTTACAATGAGCAGTTCTTC	CASSESGERYNEQFF
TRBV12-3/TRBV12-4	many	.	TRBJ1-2	TGTGCCAGCACAAAGGAGGGGGTGGGTGGCTACACCTTC	CASTKEGVGGYTF
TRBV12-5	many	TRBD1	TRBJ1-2	TGTGCTAGTGGTTTCGGGGACAGAGCTAACTATGGCTACACCTTC	CASGFGDRANYGYTF
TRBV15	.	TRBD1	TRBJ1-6	TGTGCCACCAGCTCAGGGACAGTTAGGAATTCACCCCTCCACTTT	CATSSGTVRNSPLHF
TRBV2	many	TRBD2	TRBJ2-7	TGTGCCAGCAGTGAAGTACTAGCGGGAGTCTACGAGCAGTACTTC	CASSEVLAGVYEQYF
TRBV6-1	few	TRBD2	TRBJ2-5	TGTGCCAGCGGCAGATTAGCGGGAGGGGAAGAGACCCAGTACTTC	CASGRLAGGEETQYF
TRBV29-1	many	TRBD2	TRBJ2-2	TGCAGCGTTGCTAGCGGGACCGCGAACACCGGGGAGCTGTTTTTT	CSVASGTANTGELFF
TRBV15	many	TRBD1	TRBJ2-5	TGTGCCACCAGCAGGGGACAGAGAGAAGAGACCCAGTACTTC	CATSRGQREETQYF
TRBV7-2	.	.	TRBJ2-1	TGTGCCAGCAGCTTAGTCGTTGCCGACAATGTGCAGTTCTTC	CASSLVVADNVQFF
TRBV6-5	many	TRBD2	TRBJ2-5	TGTGCCAGCAGTTACTCGGCGGATCCAGCGGGGAGGGTTGAGACCCAGTACTTC	CASSYSADPAGRVETQYF
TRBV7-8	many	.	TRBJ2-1	TGTGCCAGCAGCTTAGGAACCAGCCACAATGAGCAGTTCTTC	CASSLGTSHNEQFF
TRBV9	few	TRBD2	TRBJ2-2	TGTGCCAGCAGCGTACCCCTAGCGGGAGTCACCGGGGAGCTGTTTTTT	CASSVPLAGVTGELFF
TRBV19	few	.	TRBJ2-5	TGTGCCAGTAATCGATTTGGGGGTGAAGAGACCCAGTACTTC	CASNRFGGEETQYF
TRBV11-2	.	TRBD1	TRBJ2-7	TGTGCCAGCAGCTTAGGGACAGGGGGCTCGGGTGCGTACGAGCAGTACTTC	CASSLGTGGSGAYEQYF
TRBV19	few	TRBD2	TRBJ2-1	TGTGCCAGTACCCCCGGGCTAGCGGGAGGTGAGAATGAGCAGTTCTTC	CASTPGLAGGENEQFF
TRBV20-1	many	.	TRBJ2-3	TGCAGTGCTCCTGGCTCAGCGGGCAGCACAGATACGCAGTATTTT	CSAPGSAGSTDTQYF
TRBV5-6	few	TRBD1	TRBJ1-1	TGTGCCAGCAGCCGATGGGACAGGGGTTTTGCTGAAGCTTTCTTT	CASSRWDRGFAEAFF
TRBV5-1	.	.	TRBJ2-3	TGCGCCAGCAGCCTAAAAACCCGGGCAGATACGCAGTATTTT	CASSLKTRADTQYF
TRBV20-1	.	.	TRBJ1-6	TGCAGTGCTAGGTCTGGGACTTCTAGGAATTCACCCCGCCACTTT	CSARSGTSRNSPRHF
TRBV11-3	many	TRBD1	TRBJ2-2	TGTGCCAGCAGCTTAGAAGGGGACAGGGTCACCGGGGAGCTGTTTTTT	CASSLEGDRVTGELFF
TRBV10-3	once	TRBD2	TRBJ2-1	TGTGCCACCAGCTCTAGCGGTAGCTCCTACAATGAGCAGTTCTTC	CATSSSGSSYNEQFF
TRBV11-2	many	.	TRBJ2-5	TGTGCCAGCAGCTTAGATGTGTATCGGGGGACCCAGTACTTC	CASSLDVYRGTQYF
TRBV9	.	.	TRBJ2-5	TGTGCCAGCAGCGCCCAGGACTGGGCCCAGACCCAGTACTTC	CASSAQDWAQTQYF
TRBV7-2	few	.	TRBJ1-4	.	CASSLDKRRQRMKNCFF
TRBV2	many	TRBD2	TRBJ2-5	TGTGCCAGCACACTAGCGGGAGGGGGGACCCAGTACTTC	CASTLAGGGTQYF
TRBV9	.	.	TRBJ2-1	TGTGCCAGCAGCGTAGAGGGGACCAGCTCCTACAATGAGCAGTTCTTC	CASSVEGTSSYNEQFF
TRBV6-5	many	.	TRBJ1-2	TGTGCCAGCAGTTACCTCGGGGGCGGAGGCTACACCTTC	CASSYLGGGGYTF
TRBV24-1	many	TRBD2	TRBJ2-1	TGTGCCACCAGTGATCGACATACTAGCGGGAGAGGAAATGAGCAGTTCTTC	CATSDRHTSGRGNEQFF
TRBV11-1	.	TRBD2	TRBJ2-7	TGTGCCAGCAGCTCCGGGACTAGCGGGAGATGGTACGAGCAGTACTTC	CASSSGTSGRWYEQYF
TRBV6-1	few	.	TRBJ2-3	TGTGCCAGCAGGTCGGGAGTAACGGGCACAGATACGCAGTATTTT	CASRSGVTGTDTQYF
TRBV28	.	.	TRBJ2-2	TGTAGTACCGGGAAAGCTGACACCGGGGAGCTGTTTTTT	CSTGKADTGELFF
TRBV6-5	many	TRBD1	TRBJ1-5	TGTGCCAGCAGTTACTCCTACAGGGGGCCCTCCAATCAGCCCCAGCATTTT	CASSYSYRGPSNQPQHF
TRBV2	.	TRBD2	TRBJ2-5	TGTGCCAGCAGTCCCAGGACTAGCGGGGGGGGGGAGACCCAGTACTTC	CASSPRTSGGGETQYF
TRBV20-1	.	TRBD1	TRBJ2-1	TGCAGTGCTACCAGACAGGGGGCGGGGGGCTACAATGAGCAGTTCTTC	CSATRQGAGGYNEQFF
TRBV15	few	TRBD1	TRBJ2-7	TGTGCCACCAAAGGGACAGGGGAAGCCGAGCAGTACTTC	CATKGTGEAEQYF
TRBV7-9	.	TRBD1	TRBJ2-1	TGTGCCAGCAGCTTAGGACAGGGGATTTTTAATGAGCAGTTCTTC	CASSLGQGIFNEQFF
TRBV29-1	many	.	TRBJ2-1	TGCAGCGTTCTGGACAGCCAGTTGGATGAGCAGTTCTTC	CSVLDSQLDEQFF